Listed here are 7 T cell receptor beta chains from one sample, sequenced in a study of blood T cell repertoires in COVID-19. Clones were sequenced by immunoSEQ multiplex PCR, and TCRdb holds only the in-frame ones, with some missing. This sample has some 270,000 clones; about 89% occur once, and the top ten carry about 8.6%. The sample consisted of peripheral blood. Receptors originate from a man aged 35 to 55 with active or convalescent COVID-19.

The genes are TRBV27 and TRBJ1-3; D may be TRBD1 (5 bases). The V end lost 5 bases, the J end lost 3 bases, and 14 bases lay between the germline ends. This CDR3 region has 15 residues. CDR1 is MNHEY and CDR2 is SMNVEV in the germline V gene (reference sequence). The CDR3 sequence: CASSDQGESGNTIYF. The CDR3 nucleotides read TGTGCCAGCAGTGACCAGGGTGAGAGTGGAAACACCATATATTTT.

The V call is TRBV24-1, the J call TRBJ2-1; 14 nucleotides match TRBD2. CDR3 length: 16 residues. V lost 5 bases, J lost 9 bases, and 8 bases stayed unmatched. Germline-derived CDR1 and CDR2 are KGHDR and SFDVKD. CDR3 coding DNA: TGTGCCACCAGTGCTTCGACTAGCGGGGGGGCCAGTGAGCAGTTCTTC. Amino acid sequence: CATSASTSGGASEQFF.

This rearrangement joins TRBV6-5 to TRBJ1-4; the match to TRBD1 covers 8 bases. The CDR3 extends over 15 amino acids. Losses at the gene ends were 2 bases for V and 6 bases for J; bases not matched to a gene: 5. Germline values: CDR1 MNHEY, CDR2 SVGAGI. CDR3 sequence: CASSYVSGGDEKLFF. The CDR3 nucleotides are TGTGCCAGCAGTTACGTCTCAGGGGGCGATGAAAAACTGTTTTTT.

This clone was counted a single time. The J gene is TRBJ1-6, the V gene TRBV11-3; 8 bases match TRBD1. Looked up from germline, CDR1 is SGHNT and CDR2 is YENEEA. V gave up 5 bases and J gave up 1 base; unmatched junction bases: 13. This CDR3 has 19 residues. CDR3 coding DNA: TGTGCCAGCAGCCCCCGTACCCGACAGGGGTTATCCTATAATTCACCCCTCCACTTT. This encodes CASSPRTRQGLSYNSPLHF.

The CDR3 sequence: CASSLGGTDNEQFF. CDR3 DNA sequence: TGTGCCAGCAGCTTGGGGGGGACAGACAATGAGCAGTTCTTC. The chain combines TRBV5-4 with TRBJ2-1; the match to TRBD1 covers 7 bases. This CDR3 is built from 14 residues. In germline, CDR1 is SGHNT, CDR2 YYREEE (reference sequence). V was clipped by 0 bases and J by 5 bases; unmatched bases: 2.

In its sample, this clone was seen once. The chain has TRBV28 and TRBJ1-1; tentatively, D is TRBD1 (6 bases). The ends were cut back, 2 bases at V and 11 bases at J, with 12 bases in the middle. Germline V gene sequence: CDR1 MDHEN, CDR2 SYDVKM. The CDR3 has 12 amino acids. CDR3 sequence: CASSLGGRAAFF. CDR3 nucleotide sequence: TGTGCCAGCAGTTTAGGGGGCCGGGCTGCTTTCTTT.

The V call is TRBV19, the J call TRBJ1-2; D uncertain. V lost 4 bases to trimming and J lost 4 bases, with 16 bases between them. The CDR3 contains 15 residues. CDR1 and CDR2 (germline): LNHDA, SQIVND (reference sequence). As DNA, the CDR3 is TGTGCCAGTAGTAAGAATTTGGGCCTCGGCTATGGCTACACCTTC. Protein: CASSKNLGLGYGYTF.